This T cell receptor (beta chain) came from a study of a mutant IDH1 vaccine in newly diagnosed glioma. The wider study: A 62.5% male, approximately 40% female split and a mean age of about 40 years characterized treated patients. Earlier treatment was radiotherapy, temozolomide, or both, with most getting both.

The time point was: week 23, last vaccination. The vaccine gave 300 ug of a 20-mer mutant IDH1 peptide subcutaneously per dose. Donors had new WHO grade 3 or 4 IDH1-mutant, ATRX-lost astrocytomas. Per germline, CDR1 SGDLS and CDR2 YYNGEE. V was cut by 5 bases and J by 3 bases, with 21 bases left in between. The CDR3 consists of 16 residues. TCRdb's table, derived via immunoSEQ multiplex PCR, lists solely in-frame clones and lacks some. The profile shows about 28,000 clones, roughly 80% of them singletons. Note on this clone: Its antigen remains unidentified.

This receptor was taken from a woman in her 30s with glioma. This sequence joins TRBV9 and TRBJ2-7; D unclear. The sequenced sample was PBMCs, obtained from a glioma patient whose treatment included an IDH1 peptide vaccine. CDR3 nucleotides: TGTGCCAGCAGTTCCAGTGTCCACCATCCCGTCTACGAGCAGTACTTC. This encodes CASSSSVHHPVYEQYF.